Sequencing of this T cell receptor (beta chain) was carried out in a study of cytomegalovirus exposure and HLA in healthy donors. The PCR ran on 60 Vbeta and 13 Jbeta primers. Sequencing was performed with immunoSEQ multiplex PCR; in TCRdb, only in-frame clones are kept and a portion is missing. The profile shows about 59,000 clones, 70% to 75% of them singletons. The germline V and J ends were trimmed by 3 bases and 2 bases, with 7 bases remaining between them. CDR3 length: 13 residues. The germline V gene encodes CDR1 LNHDA and CDR2 SQIVND (reference sequence). The chain links TRBV19 to TRBJ1-1; D is unclear. This clonotype originated in a young man in good health and CMV-seropositive. The specimen was PBMCs. CDR3 protein: CASSIGPNTEAFF. CDR3 bases: TGTGCCAGTAGTATTGGGCCTAACACTGAAGCTTTCTTT.